These T cell receptor beta chains were read from a single sample in a study of blood T cell repertoires in COVID-19. The repertoire was sequenced with immunoSEQ multiplex PCR; TCRdb's copy has only in-frame clones and lacks some. This table has roughly 670,000 clones, 80% to 90% appearing once. Sequences were obtained from peripheral blood. Source of these receptors: a woman younger than 35 with acute or convalescent COVID-19. Both conserved end residues are part of each CDR3. A D gene is named only where the DNA matches it firmly. Some rows mark clone size as missing; the rest say once, few, many or name a class of expanded clone.

d_gene: NA; abundance: NA; v_gene: TRBV2; len: 13; j_gene: TRBJ2-1; CDR3nt: TGTGCCAGCACTACCGGGAACTACAATGAGCAGTTCTTC; CDR3aa: CASTTGNYNEQFF
d_gene: TRBD2; abundance: NA; v_gene: TRBV7-2; len: 14; j_gene: TRBJ2-1; CDR3nt: TGTGCCAGCAGCTTACGGGCTAGCGGGGGAGAGCAGTTCTTC; CDR3aa: CASSLRASGGEQFF
d_gene: TRBD1; abundance: NA; v_gene: TRBV27; len: 15; j_gene: TRBJ1-2; CDR3nt: TGTGCCAGCAGTTCCTTAGGACAGGGTGCGTTTGGCTACACCTTC; CDR3aa: CASSSLGQGAFGYTF
d_gene: TRBD1; abundance: NA; v_gene: TRBV5-3; len: 14; j_gene: TRBJ1-5; CDR3nt: TGTGCCAGAAGCTCACAGGGGTACAATCAGCCCCAGCATTTT; CDR3aa: CARSSQGYNQPQHF
d_gene: NA; abundance: NA; v_gene: TRBV4-3; len: 14; j_gene: TRBJ2-7; CDR3nt: TGCGCCAGCAGCCAGGGGCAGTTGCACTACGAGCAGTACTTC; CDR3aa: CASSQGQLHYEQYF
d_gene: NA; abundance: NA; v_gene: TRBV5-8; len: 12; j_gene: TRBJ2-1; CDR3nt: TGTGCCAGCAGCTCTGGAGGAAATGAGCAGTTCTTC; CDR3aa: CASSSGGNEQFF
d_gene: NA; abundance: few; v_gene: TRBV2; len: 13; j_gene: TRBJ1-3; CDR3nt: TGTGCCACCTCCCTTAGGCGGGAGAACACCATATATTTT; CDR3aa: CATSLRRENTIYF
d_gene: TRBD1; abundance: NA; v_gene: TRBV6-5; len: 13; j_gene: TRBJ1-5; CDR3nt: TGTGCCAGCAGTTTGACAGGGTCCCAGCCCCAGCATTTT; CDR3aa: CASSLTGSQPQHF
d_gene: TRBD1; abundance: few; v_gene: TRBV28; len: 14; j_gene: TRBJ1-2; CDR3nt: TGTGCCAGCAGCACCCAGGGGGATGGTCTTGGCTACACCTTC; CDR3aa: CASSTQGDGLGYTF
d_gene: TRBD2; abundance: NA; v_gene: TRBV6-5; len: 15; j_gene: TRBJ2-7; CDR3nt: TGTGCCAGCAGCCCCACACTAGCGGGGGCCTACGAGCAGTACTTC; CDR3aa: CASSPTLAGAYEQYF
d_gene: TRBD2; abundance: NA; v_gene: TRBV18; len: 13; j_gene: TRBJ2-5; CDR3nt: TGTGCCAGCTCGGGACTAGCCCAAGAGACCCAGTACTTC; CDR3aa: CASSGLAQETQYF
d_gene: TRBD1; abundance: NA; v_gene: TRBV5-6; len: 15; j_gene: TRBJ1-2; CDR3nt: TGTGCCAGCAGCTTGGCGGGACAGGGATTCGTGGGCTACACCTTC; CDR3aa: CASSLAGQGFVGYTF
d_gene: NA; abundance: NA; v_gene: TRBV24-1; len: 17; j_gene: TRBJ2-2; CDR3nt: TGTGCCACCAGTGATAGGGGCAGGGGCGTCGGCACCGGGGAGCTGTTTTTT; CDR3aa: CATSDRGRGVGTGELFF
d_gene: NA; abundance: NA; v_gene: TRBV24-1; len: 12; j_gene: TRBJ2-1; CDR3nt: TGTGCCACCAGTGATTTGGGGACAGAGCAGTTCTTC; CDR3aa: CATSDLGTEQFF
d_gene: NA; abundance: NA; v_gene: TRBV24-1; len: 16; j_gene: TRBJ2-2; CDR3nt: TGTGCCACCAGTGATTTGGGGCACGAGAACACCGGGGAGCTGTTTTTT; CDR3aa: CATSDLGHENTGELFF
d_gene: TRBD1; abundance: NA; v_gene: TRBV10-3; len: 14; j_gene: TRBJ2-1; CDR3nt: TGTGCCATCACCGGACAGGCCACTTACAATGAGCAGTTCTTC; CDR3aa: CAITGQATYNEQFF
d_gene: NA; abundance: once; v_gene: TRBV14; len: 12; j_gene: TRBJ2-1; CDR3nt: TGTGCCAGCAGCCCTTTCTACAATGAGCAGTTCTTC; CDR3aa: CASSPFYNEQFF
d_gene: NA; abundance: NA; v_gene: TRBV5-1; len: 19; j_gene: TRBJ2-3; CDR3nt: TGCGCCAGCAGCTTGGGCTACTGGGATGGTTTGCGGGGCCCAGATACGCAGTATTTT; CDR3aa: CASSLGYWDGLRGPDTQYF
d_gene: NA; abundance: NA; v_gene: TRBV19; len: 14; j_gene: TRBJ1-4; CDR3nt: TGTGCCACGAACTACGGGGTATCGGGTGAAAAACTGTTTTTT; CDR3aa: CATNYGVSGEKLFF
d_gene: NA; abundance: NA; v_gene: TRBV2; len: 15; j_gene: TRBJ1-2; CDR3nt: TGTGCCAGCAGTCCATCCTCGGGGTCCTACTATGGCTACACCTTC; CDR3aa: CASSPSSGSYYGYTF
d_gene: TRBD1; abundance: NA; v_gene: TRBV28; len: 13; j_gene: TRBJ1-5; CDR3nt: TGTGCCAGCAGAACAACAGGGGTCCAGCCCCAGCATTTT; CDR3aa: CASRTTGVQPQHF
d_gene: TRBD2; abundance: NA; v_gene: TRBV30; len: 13; j_gene: TRBJ2-5; CDR3nt: TGTGCCGGTAGCGGGGGGGCCTTGGAGACCCAGTACTTC; CDR3aa: CAGSGGALETQYF
d_gene: TRBD1; abundance: NA; v_gene: TRBV3-1/TRBV3-2; len: 15; j_gene: TRBJ1-6; CDR3nt: TGTGCCAGCAGCTCTGTTCGGGACAGGAGACGATCCCTCCACTTT; CDR3aa: CASSSVRDRRRSLHF
d_gene: NA; abundance: NA; v_gene: TRBV20-1; len: 14; j_gene: TRBJ1-5; CDR3nt: TGCAGTGCTAGTTATCTGGGGGGAGATCAGCCCCAGCATTTT; CDR3aa: CSASYLGGDQPQHF
d_gene: NA; abundance: NA; v_gene: TRBV9; len: 13; j_gene: TRBJ1-1; CDR3nt: TGTGCCAGCAGCGTAGAAGGGGGTGCTGAAGCTTTCTTT; CDR3aa: CASSVEGGAEAFF
d_gene: NA; abundance: NA; v_gene: TRBV9; len: 12; j_gene: TRBJ1-2; CDR3nt: TGTGCCAGCAGCGTAGCGAGGGATGGCTACACCTTC; CDR3aa: CASSVARDGYTF
d_gene: TRBD1; abundance: NA; v_gene: TRBV25-1; len: 12; j_gene: TRBJ1-1; CDR3nt: TGTGCCGCCAAGACAGGGGACACTGAAGCTTTCTTT; CDR3aa: CAAKTGDTEAFF
d_gene: TRBD1; abundance: NA; v_gene: TRBV19; len: 15; j_gene: TRBJ1-5; CDR3nt: TGTGCCAGTAGTATAGATGGGACAGGGAGTCAGCCCCAGCATTTT; CDR3aa: CASSIDGTGSQPQHF
d_gene: NA; abundance: NA; v_gene: TRBV27; len: 15; j_gene: TRBJ2-2; CDR3nt: TGTGCCAGCTCAGCGGACAGTGCGAACACCGGGGAGCTGTTTTTT; CDR3aa: CASSADSANTGELFF
d_gene: NA; abundance: NA; v_gene: TRBV3-1/TRBV3-2; len: 12; j_gene: TRBJ1-2; CDR3nt: TGTGCCAGCAGCCAAGAAGATTTAGGAGTTACCTTC; CDR3aa: CASSQEDLGVTF
d_gene: NA; abundance: NA; v_gene: TRBV19; len: 14; j_gene: TRBJ1-5; CDR3nt: TGTGCCAGTAGTACCGGGGGACCAAATCAGCCCCAGCATTTT; CDR3aa: CASSTGGPNQPQHF
d_gene: TRBD1; abundance: NA; v_gene: TRBV4-1; len: 16; j_gene: TRBJ2-7; CDR3nt: TGCGCCAGCAGCCTGACAATAGGACAGGGCTTTTACGAGCAGTACTTC; CDR3aa: CASSLTIGQGFYEQYF
d_gene: TRBD1; abundance: NA; v_gene: TRBV3-1/TRBV3-2; len: 16; j_gene: TRBJ1-2; CDR3nt: TGTGCCAGCAGCCAAGATGCGAAAGGGGGCTCCTATGGCTACACCTTC; CDR3aa: CASSQDAKGGSYGYTF
d_gene: NA; abundance: NA; v_gene: TRBV6-5; len: 14; j_gene: TRBJ2-3; CDR3nt: TGTGCCAGCAGATGGTTGGAGGGGACAGATACGCAGTATTTT; CDR3aa: CASRWLEGTDTQYF
d_gene: TRBD1; abundance: NA; v_gene: TRBV7-2; len: 18; j_gene: TRBJ1-5; CDR3nt: TGTGCCAGCAGCCCGCCGGGACAGGGGGCAAGAGGCAATCAGCCCCAGCATTTT; CDR3aa: CASSPPGQGARGNQPQHF
d_gene: NA; abundance: NA; v_gene: TRBV12-3/TRBV12-4; len: 13; j_gene: TRBJ1-2; CDR3nt: TGTGCCAGCAGTCGACAGAGCCTGGGGGGCTACACCTTC; CDR3aa: CASSRQSLGGYTF
d_gene: TRBD1; abundance: NA; v_gene: TRBV30; len: 15; j_gene: TRBJ1-1; CDR3nt: TGTGCCTGGAGCCGAAAACAGGGGATAAACACTGAAGCTTTCTTT; CDR3aa: CAWSRKQGINTEAFF
d_gene: NA; abundance: NA; v_gene: TRBV7-9; len: 13; j_gene: TRBJ1-1; CDR3nt: TGTGCCAGCAGCTTGGAGGCGCGGACTGAAGCTTTCTTT; CDR3aa: CASSLEARTEAFF
d_gene: NA; abundance: once; v_gene: TRBV7-8; len: 13; j_gene: TRBJ1-1; CDR3nt: TGTGCCAGCAGCTTAAGGAGAATGACTGAAGCTTTCTTT; CDR3aa: CASSLRRMTEAFF
d_gene: NA; abundance: NA; v_gene: TRBV5-6; len: 15; j_gene: TRBJ1-2; CDR3nt: TGTGCCAGCAGCCGGGGGGGCCGGACATTCTATGGCTACACCTTC; CDR3aa: CASSRGGRTFYGYTF
d_gene: NA; abundance: NA; v_gene: TRBV7-2; len: 11; j_gene: TRBJ1-3; CDR3nt: TGTGCCAGCAGCTTAGGACCCCCGGGTCATTTT; CDR3aa: CASSLGPPGHF
d_gene: NA; abundance: NA; v_gene: TRBV7-2; len: 11; j_gene: TRBJ1-1; CDR3nt: TGTGCCACAATTCCGAACACTGAAGCTTTCTTT; CDR3aa: CATIPNTEAFF
d_gene: NA; abundance: few; v_gene: TRBV27; len: 15; j_gene: TRBJ2-7; CDR3nt: TGTGCCAGCAGTTTATCGAGAGACAGTATCTACGAGCAGTACTTC; CDR3aa: CASSLSRDSIYEQYF
d_gene: NA; abundance: NA; v_gene: TRBV6-5; len: 14; j_gene: TRBJ1-4; CDR3nt: TGTGCCAGCAGGAGGGGGATACGTAATGAAAAACTGTTTTTT; CDR3aa: CASRRGIRNEKLFF
d_gene: TRBD1; abundance: once; v_gene: TRBV2; len: 15; j_gene: TRBJ1-5; CDR3nt: TGTGCCAGCAGTAGGGACAGGGCCGGGGGTCAGCCCCAGCATTTT; CDR3aa: CASSRDRAGGQPQHF
d_gene: NA; abundance: NA; v_gene: TRBV6-1; len: 15; j_gene: TRBJ1-2; CDR3nt: TGTGCCAGCAGTGAAGGTCTCCGAACAGCCAATGGCTACACCTTC; CDR3aa: CASSEGLRTANGYTF